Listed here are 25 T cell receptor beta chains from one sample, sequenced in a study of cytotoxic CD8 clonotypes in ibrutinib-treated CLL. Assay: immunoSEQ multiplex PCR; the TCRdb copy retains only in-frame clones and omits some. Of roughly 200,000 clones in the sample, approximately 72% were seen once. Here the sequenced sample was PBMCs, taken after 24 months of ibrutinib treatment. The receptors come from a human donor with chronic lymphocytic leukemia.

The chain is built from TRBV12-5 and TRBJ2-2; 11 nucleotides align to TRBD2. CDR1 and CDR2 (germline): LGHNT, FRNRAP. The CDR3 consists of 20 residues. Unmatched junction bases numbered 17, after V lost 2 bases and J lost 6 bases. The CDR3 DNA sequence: TGTGCTAGTGGTTTGCAGTGGTTTTCTAGCGGGAGGACTTCCGCCGGGGAGCTGTTTTTT. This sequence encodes CASGLQWFSSGRTSAGELFF.

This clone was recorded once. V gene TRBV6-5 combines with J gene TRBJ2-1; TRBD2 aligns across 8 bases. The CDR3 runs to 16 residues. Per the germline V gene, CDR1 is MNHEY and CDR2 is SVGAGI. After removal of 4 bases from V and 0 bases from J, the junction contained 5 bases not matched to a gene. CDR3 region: CASSFSGADSYNEQFF. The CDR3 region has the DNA TGTGCCAGCAGTTTTAGCGGGGCCGACTCCTACAATGAGCAGTTCTTC.

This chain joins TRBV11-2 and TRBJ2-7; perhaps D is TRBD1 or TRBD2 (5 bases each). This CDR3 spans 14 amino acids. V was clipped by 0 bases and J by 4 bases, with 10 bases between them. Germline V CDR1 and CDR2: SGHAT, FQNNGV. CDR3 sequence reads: CASSLDGGGYEQYF. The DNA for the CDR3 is TGTGCCAGCAGCTTAGATGGGGGTGGGTACGAGCAGTACTTC.

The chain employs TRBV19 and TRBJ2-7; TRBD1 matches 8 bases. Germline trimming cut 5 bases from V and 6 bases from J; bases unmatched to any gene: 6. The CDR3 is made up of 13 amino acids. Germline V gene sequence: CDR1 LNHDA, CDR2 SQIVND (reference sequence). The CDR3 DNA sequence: TGTGCCAGTAGTCAGGACAGGGCGCGCGAGCAGTACTTC. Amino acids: CASSQDRAREQYF.

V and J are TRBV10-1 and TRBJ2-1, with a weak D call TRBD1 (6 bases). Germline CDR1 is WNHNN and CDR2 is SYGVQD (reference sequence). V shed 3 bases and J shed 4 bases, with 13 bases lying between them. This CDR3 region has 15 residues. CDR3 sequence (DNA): TGCGCCAGCAGTGATTCCGGGACACTATACAATGAGCAGTTCTTC. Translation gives CASSDSGTLYNEQFF.

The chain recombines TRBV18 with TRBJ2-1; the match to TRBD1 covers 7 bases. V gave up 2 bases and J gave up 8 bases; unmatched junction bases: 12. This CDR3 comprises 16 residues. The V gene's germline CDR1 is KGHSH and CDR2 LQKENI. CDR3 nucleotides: TGTGCCAGCTCACCAGCCCCCGACAGGGTAATGGATGAGCAGTTCTTC. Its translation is CASSPAPDRVMDEQFF.

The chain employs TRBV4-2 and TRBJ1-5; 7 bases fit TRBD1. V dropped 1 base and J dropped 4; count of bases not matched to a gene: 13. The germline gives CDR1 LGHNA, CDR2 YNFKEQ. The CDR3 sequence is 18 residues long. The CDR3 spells CASSQGTEVGQQNQPQHF. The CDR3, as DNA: TGTGCCAGCAGCCAAGGTACCGAGGTGGGACAGCAGAATCAGCCCCAGCATTTT.

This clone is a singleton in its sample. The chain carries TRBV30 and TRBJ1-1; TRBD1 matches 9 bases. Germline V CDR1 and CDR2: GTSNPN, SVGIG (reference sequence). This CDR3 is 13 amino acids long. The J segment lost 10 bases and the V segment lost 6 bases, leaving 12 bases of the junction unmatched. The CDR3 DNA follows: TGTGCCTGCCTTTTTGGGGCGGGACAGGGAGCTTTCTTT. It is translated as CACLFGAGQGAFF.

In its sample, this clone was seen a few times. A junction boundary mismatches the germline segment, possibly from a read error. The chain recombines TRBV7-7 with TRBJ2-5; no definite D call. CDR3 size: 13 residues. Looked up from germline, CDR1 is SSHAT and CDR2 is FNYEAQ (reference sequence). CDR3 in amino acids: CASSLSFQETQYF. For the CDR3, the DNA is TGTGCTAGCAGCTTAAGTTTCCAAGAGACCCAGTACTTC.

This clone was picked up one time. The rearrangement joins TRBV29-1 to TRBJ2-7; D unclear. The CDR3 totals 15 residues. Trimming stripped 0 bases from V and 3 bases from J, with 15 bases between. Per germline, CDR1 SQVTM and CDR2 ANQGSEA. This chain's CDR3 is CSVEDSKGRLYEQYF. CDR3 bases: TGCAGCGTTGAAGATTCGAAGGGCCGCCTCTACGAGCAGTACTTC.

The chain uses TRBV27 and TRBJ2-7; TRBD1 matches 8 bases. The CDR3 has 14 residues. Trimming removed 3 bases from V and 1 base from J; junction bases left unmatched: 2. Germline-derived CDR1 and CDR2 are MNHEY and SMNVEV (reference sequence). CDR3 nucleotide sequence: TGTGCCAGCAGTTTCCAGGGGGCATCCTACGAGCAGTACTTC. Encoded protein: CASSFQGASYEQYF.

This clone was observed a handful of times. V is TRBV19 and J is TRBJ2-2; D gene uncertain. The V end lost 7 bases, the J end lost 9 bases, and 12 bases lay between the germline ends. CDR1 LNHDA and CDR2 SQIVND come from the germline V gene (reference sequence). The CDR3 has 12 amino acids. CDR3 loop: CASTSPGWELFF. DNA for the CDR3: TGTGCCAGTACCTCCCCCGGCTGGGAGCTGTTTTTT.

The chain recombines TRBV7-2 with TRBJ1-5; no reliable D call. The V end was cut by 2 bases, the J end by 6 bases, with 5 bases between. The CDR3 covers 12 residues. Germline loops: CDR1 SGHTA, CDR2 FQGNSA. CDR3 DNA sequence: TGTGCCAGCAGCTTACATTTTCAGCCCCAGCATTTT. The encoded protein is CASSLHFQPQHF. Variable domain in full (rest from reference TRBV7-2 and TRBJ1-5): GAGVSQSPSNKVTEKGKDVELRCDPISGHTALYWYRQSLGQGLEFLIYFQGNSAPDKSGLPSDRFSAERTGGSVSTLTIQRTQQEDSAVYLCASSLHFQPQHFGDGTRLSIL.

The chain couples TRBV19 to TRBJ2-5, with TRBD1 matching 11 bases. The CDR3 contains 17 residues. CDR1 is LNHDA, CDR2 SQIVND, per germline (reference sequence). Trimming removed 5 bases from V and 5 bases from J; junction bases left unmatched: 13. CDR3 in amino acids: CASSPRPGQGVMETQYF. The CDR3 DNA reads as TGTGCCAGTAGTCCCCGACCGGGACAGGGGGTGATGGAGACCCAGTACTTC.

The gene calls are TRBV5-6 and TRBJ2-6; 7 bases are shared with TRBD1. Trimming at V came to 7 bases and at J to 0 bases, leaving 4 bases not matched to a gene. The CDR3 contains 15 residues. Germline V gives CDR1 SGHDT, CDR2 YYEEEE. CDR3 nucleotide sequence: TGTGCCAGCGGATGGACAGGCTCTGGGGCCAACGTCCTGACTTTC. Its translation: CASGWTGSGANVLTF.

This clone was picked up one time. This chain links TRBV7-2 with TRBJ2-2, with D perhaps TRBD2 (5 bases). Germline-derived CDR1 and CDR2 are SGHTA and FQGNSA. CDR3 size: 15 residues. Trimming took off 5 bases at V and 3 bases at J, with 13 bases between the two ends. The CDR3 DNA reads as TGTGCCAGCAGCCTGCAAGGACTTGACACCGGGGAGCTGTTTTTT. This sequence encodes CASSLQGLDTGELFF. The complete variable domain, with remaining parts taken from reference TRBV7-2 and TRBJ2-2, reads GAGVSQSPSNKVTEKGKDVELRCDPISGHTALYWYRQSLGQGLEFLIYFQGNSAPDKSGLPSDRFSAERTGGSVSTLTIQRTQQEDSAVYLCASSLQGLDTGELFFGEGSRLTVL.

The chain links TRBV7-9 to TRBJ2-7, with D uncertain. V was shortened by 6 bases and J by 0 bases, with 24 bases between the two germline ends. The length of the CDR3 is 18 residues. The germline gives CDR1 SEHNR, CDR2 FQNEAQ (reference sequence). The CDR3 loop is CASSPAEGPGRRSYEQYF. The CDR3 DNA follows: TGTGCCAGCAGTCCCGCCGAAGGCCCAGGACGCCGCTCCTACGAGCAGTACTTC.

CDR3 coding DNA: TGTGCCAGCAGCGTAGTTCCAGGGGTGGACACCGGGGAGCTGTTTTTT. Its translation is CASSVVPGVDTGELFF. The chain links TRBV9 to TRBJ2-2, with D perhaps TRBD1 (6 bases). The CDR3 sequence is 16 residues long. V dropped 0 bases and J dropped 3 bases, with 12 bases sitting between them. CDR1 and CDR2 from the germline V gene are SGDLS and YYNGEE.

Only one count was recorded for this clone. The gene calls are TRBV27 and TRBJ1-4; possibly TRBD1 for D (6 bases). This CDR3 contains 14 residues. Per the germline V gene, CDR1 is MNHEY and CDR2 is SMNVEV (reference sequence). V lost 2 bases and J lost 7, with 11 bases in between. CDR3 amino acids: CASSLTRGGEKLFF. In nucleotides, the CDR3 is TGTGCCAGCAGTTTAACCAGGGGAGGTGAAAAACTGTTTTTT. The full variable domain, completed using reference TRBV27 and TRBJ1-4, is EAQVTQNPRYLITVTGKKLTVTCSQNMNHEYMSWYRQDPGLGLRQIYYSMNVEVTDKGDVPEGYKVSRKEKRNFPLILESPSPNQTSLYFCASSLTRGGEKLFFGSGTQLSVL.

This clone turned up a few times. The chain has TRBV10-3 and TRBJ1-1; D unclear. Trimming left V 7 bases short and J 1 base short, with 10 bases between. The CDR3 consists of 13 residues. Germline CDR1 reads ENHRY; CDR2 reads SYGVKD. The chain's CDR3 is CAIKPTPNTEAFF. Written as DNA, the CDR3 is TGTGCCATCAAACCGACACCGAACACTGAAGCTTTCTTT.

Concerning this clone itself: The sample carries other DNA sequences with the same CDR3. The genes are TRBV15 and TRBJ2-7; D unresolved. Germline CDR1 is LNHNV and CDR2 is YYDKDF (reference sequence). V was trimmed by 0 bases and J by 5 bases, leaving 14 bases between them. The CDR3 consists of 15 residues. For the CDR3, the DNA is TGTGCCACCAGCAGAGATCTTTGGAAAGGCGACGAGCAGTACTTC. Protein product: CATSRDLWKGDEQYF.

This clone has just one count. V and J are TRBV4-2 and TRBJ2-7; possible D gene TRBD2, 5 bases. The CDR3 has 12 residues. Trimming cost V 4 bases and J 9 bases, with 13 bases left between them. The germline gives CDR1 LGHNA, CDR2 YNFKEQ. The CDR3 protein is CASSPRDWGQYF. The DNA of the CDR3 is TGTGCCAGCAGCCCCCGGGATTGGGGGCAGTACTTC.

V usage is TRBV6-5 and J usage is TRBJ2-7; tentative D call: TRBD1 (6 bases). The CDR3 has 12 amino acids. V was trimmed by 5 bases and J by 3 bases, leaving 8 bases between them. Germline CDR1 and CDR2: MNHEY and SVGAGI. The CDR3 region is CASSKQGYEQYF. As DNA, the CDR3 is TGTGCCAGCAGTAAACAGGGCTACGAGCAGTACTTC.

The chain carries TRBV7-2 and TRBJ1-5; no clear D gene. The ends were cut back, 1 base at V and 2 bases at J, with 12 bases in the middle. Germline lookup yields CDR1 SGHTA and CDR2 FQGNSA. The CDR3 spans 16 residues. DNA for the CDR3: TGTGCCAGCAGCTTAGTTGGGGTGTCAGGCAATCAGCCCCAGCATTTT. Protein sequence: CASSLVGVSGNQPQHF.

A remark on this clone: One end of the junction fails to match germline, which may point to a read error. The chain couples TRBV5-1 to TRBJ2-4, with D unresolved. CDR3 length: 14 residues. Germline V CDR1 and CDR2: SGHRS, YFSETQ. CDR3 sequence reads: CASSLDPATNIQYF. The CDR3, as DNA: TGCGCCAGCAGCTTGGATCCAGCCACAAACATTCAGTACTTC.